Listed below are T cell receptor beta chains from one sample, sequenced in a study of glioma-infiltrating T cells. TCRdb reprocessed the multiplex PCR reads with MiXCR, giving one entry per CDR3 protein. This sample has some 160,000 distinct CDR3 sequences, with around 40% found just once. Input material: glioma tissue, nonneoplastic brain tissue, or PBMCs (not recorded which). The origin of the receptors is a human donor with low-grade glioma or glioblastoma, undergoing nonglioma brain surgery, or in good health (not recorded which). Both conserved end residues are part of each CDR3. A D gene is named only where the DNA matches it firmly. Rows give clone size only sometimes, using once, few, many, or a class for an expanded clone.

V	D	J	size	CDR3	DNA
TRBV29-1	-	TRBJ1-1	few	CSVAKNTEAFF	TGCAGCGTTGCCAAGAACACTGAAGCTTTCTTT
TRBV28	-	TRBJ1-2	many	CASTLAGFGYGYTF	TGTGCCAGCACCCTAGCGGGGTTTGGCTATGGCTACACCTTC
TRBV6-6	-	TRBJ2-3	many	CASSYEHGTDTQYF	TGTGCCAGCAGTTACGAGCATGGCACAGATACGCAGTATTTT
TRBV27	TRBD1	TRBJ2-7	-	CATSDPNRGEEQYF	TGTGCCACCAGTGATCCGAACAGGGGAGAAGAGCAGTACTTC
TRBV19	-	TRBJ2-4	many	CASKSDSGKNIQYF	TGTGCCAGTAAGTCGGACTCGGGCAAAAACATTCAGTACTTC
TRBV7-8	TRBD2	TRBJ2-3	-	CASSLSGARTDTQYF	TGTGCCAGCAGCTTGAGCGGGGCTAGGACAGATACGCAGTATTTT
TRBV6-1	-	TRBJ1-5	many	CASSNEGGAGSNQPQHF	TGTGCCAGCTCTAACGAGGGGGGGGCCGGGAGCAATCAGCCCCAGCATTTT
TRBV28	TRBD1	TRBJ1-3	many	CASSSQGARGNTIYF	TGTGCCAGCAGTTCACAGGGGGCGCGAGGAAACACCATATATTTT
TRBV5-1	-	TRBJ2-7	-	CASSLTGPSSYEQYF	TGCGCCAGCAGCTTGACAGGGCCATCCTCCTACGAGCAGTACTTC
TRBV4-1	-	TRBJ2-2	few	CASSQVFRRPRELFF	TGCGCCAGCAGCCAAGTCTTCAGACGGCCCCGGGAGCTGTTTTTT
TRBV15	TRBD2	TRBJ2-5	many	CATSGGTSSEQETQYF	TGTGCCACCAGCGGTGGGACTAGCTCCGAGCAAGAGACCCAGTACTTC
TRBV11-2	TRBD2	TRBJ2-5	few	CASSLDRRLAAETQYF	TGTGCCAGCAGCTTAGATCGGCGACTAGCCGCAGAGACCCAGTACTTC
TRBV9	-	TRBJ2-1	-	CASSGGGDRVKGEQFF	TGTGCCAGCAGCGGAGGGGGGGACAGAGTTAAGGGTGAGCAGTTCTTC
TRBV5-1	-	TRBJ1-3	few	CASSVTGGEGNTIHF	TGCGCCAGCAGCGTTACGGGGGGCGAAGGAAACACCATACATTTT
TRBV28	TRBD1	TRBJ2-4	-	CASSGAPGQGVNIQYF	TGTGCCAGCAGTGGTGCCCCGGGACAGGGGGTAAACATTCAGTACTTC
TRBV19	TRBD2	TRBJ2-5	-	CASSTGTRQETQYF	TGTGCCAGTAGTACCGGGACTAGACAAGAGACCCAGTACTTC
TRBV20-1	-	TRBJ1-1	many	CSPFDRYSDAFF	TGCAGTCCATTTGACCGGTACTCTGATGCTTTCTTT
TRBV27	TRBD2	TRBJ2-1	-	CASSSSGTYNEKFF	TGTGCCAGTAGTTCTAGCGGGACTTACAATGAGAAGTTCTTC
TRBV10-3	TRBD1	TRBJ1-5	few	CAISGGQGRGQPQHF	TGTGCCATCAGTGGCGGACAGGGCCGGGGGCAGCCCCAGCATTTT
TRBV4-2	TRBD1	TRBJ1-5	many	CASSSGQENQPQHF	TGTGCCAGCAGCTCGGGACAGGAAAATCAGCCCCAGCATTTT